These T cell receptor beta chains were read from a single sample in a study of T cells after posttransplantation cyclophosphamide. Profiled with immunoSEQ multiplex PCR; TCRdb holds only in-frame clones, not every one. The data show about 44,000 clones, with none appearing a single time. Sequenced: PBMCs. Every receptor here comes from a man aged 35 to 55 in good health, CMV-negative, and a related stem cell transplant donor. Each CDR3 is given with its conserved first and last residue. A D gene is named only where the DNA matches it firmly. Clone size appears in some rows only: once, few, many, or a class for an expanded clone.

CDR3 protein: CASSLVATPQYF; CDR3 DNA: TGTGCCAGCAGCTTAGTAGCGACCCCCCAGTATTTT; V gene: TRBV7-2; D gene: NA; clone size: many; J gene: TRBJ2-3
CDR3 protein: CASSLFNTGSSSNEQFF; CDR3 DNA: TGTGCCAGCAGTTTATTCAATACAGGGTCTTCTAGTAATGAGCAGTTCTTC; V gene: TRBV27; D gene: NA; clone size: many; J gene: TRBJ2-1
CDR3 protein: CASSLILSGGMNTEAFF; CDR3 DNA: TGTGCCAGCAGCTTAATATTGTCGGGGGGAATGAACACTGAAGCTTTCTTT; V gene: TRBV11-3; D gene: NA; clone size: many; J gene: TRBJ1-1
CDR3 protein: CASSFNAGATYNSPLHF; CDR3 DNA: TGTGCCAGCAGCTTTAACGCAGGGGCTACCTATAATTCACCCCTCCACTTT; V gene: TRBV11-3; D gene: NA; clone size: few; J gene: TRBJ1-6
CDR3 protein: CASSLRQGNTEAFF; CDR3 DNA: TGCGCCAGCAGCCTTCGACAGGGGAACACTGAAGCTTTCTTT; V gene: TRBV4-1; D gene: TRBD1; clone size: many; J gene: TRBJ1-1
CDR3 protein: CATSRGLAGNDEQYF; CDR3 DNA: TGTGCCACCAGCAGGGGACTAGCGGGGAACGACGAGCAGTACTTC; V gene: TRBV15; D gene: TRBD2; clone size: many; J gene: TRBJ2-7
CDR3 protein: CASSLTATGELFF; CDR3 DNA: TGTGCCAGTAGTTTAACAGCAACCGGGGAGCTGTTTTTT; V gene: TRBV19; D gene: NA; clone size: many; J gene: TRBJ2-2
CDR3 protein: CASSPQALAGGYEQYF; CDR3 DNA: TGTGCCAGCAGCCCCCAAGCGTTAGCGGGGGGCTACGAGCAGTACTTC; V gene: TRBV7-9; D gene: TRBD2; clone size: many; J gene: TRBJ2-7
CDR3 protein: CASSLGAGVVYEQYF; CDR3 DNA: TGTGCCAGCAGCTTAGGGGCGGGGGTAGTCTACGAGCAGTACTTC; V gene: TRBV7-8; D gene: TRBD2; clone size: few; J gene: TRBJ2-7
CDR3 protein: CASRLSGTGDEKLFF; CDR3 DNA: TGTGCCAGTCGATTATCCGGGACAGGGGATGAAAAACTGTTTTTT; V gene: TRBV7-2; D gene: TRBD1; clone size: many; J gene: TRBJ1-4
CDR3 protein: CASSVDAGRRNEQFF; CDR3 DNA: TGTGCCAGCAGCGTAGATGCAGGCCGGAGGAATGAGCAGTTCTTC; V gene: TRBV9; D gene: NA; clone size: many; J gene: TRBJ2-1
CDR3 protein: CASSPRDRTGYGYTF; CDR3 DNA: TGTGCCAGTAGTCCCCGGGACAGGACGGGGTATGGCTACACCTTC; V gene: TRBV19; D gene: TRBD1; clone size: many; J gene: TRBJ1-2
CDR3 protein: CASSLGQSYEQYF; CDR3 DNA: TGTGCCAGCAGTTTGGGACAGTCCTACGAGCAGTACTTC; V gene: TRBV27; D gene: TRBD1; clone size: many; J gene: TRBJ2-7
CDR3 protein: CASSPRILQGDYGYTF; CDR3 DNA: TGTGCCAGCTCACCGCGTATTCTACAGGGAGACTATGGCTACACCTTC; V gene: TRBV18; D gene: NA; clone size: NA; J gene: TRBJ1-2
CDR3 protein: CAIGSDVGGSNEQFF; CDR3 DNA: TGTGCCATCGGGTCGGACGTTGGAGGGAGCAATGAGCAGTTCTTC; V gene: TRBV10-3; D gene: NA; clone size: many; J gene: TRBJ2-1
CDR3 protein: CASSISSLTGGSETQYF; CDR3 DNA: TGTGCCAGTAGTATCTCCTCTCTGACAGGGGGTTCGGAGACCCAGTACTTC; V gene: TRBV19; D gene: TRBD1; clone size: few; J gene: TRBJ2-5
CDR3 protein: CASSLVSGSADTQYF; CDR3 DNA: TGCGCCAGCAGCTTGGTTAGCGGGAGTGCGGATACGCAGTATTTT; V gene: TRBV5-1; D gene: TRBD2; clone size: many; J gene: TRBJ2-3
CDR3 protein: CASSPEPTGGVFF; CDR3 DNA: TGTGCCAGCAGCCCGGAACCCACAGGGGGTGTGTTTTTT; V gene: TRBV5-4; D gene: TRBD1; clone size: many; J gene: TRBJ1-4
CDR3 protein: CSAPTGPTSTDTQYF; CDR3 DNA: TGCAGCGCTCCAACAGGGCCTACTAGCACAGATACGCAGTATTTT; V gene: TRBV29-1; D gene: NA; clone size: few; J gene: TRBJ2-3
CDR3 protein: CASSVQGFTDTQYF; CDR3 DNA: TGCGCCAGCAGCGTACAGGGGTTTACAGATACGCAGTATTTT; V gene: TRBV5-1; D gene: TRBD1; clone size: few; J gene: TRBJ2-3
CDR3 protein: CASSRKEWGFPSNEQFF; CDR3 DNA: TGTGCCAGCAGCCGTAAAGAGTGGGGCTTCCCATCCAATGAGCAGTTCTTC; V gene: TRBV11-3; D gene: NA; clone size: few; J gene: TRBJ2-1
CDR3 protein: CASRVAGSTDTQYF; CDR3 DNA: TGTGCCAGCAGAGTAGCTGGTAGCACAGATACGCAGTATTTT; V gene: TRBV6-5; D gene: NA; clone size: many; J gene: TRBJ2-3
CDR3 protein: CASSEVRDYGYTF; CDR3 DNA: TGCGCCAGCAGTGAAGTCAGGGACTATGGCTACACCTTC; V gene: TRBV10-2; D gene: NA; clone size: many; J gene: TRBJ1-2
CDR3 protein: CATQGNNQPQHF; CDR3 DNA: TGTGCCACCCAGGGGAACAATCAGCCCCAGCATTTT; V gene: TRBV6-5; D gene: NA; clone size: few; J gene: TRBJ1-5
CDR3 protein: CASVGSSYNEQFF; CDR3 DNA: TGTGCCAGTGTGGGGAGCTCCTACAATGAGCAGTTCTTC; V gene: TRBV6-5; D gene: NA; clone size: medium-sized; J gene: TRBJ2-1
CDR3 protein: CASSLVRGGTGELFF; CDR3 DNA: TGTGCCAGCAGCTTAGTTAGGGGTGGAACCGGGGAGCTGTTTTTT; V gene: TRBV7-7; D gene: NA; clone size: many; J gene: TRBJ2-2
CDR3 protein: CASSSFDSYGYTF; CDR3 DNA: TGTGCCAGCAGTTCCTTCGACAGTTATGGCTACACCTTC; V gene: TRBV27; D gene: NA; clone size: many; J gene: TRBJ1-2
CDR3 protein: CASSLEQGLRRYGYTF; CDR3 DNA: TGTGCCAGCAGCTTGGAACAGGGTTTAAGAAGATATGGCTACACCTTC; V gene: TRBV5-6; D gene: NA; clone size: many; J gene: TRBJ1-2
CDR3 protein: CASSLSRDWGQFF; CDR3 DNA: TGTGCCAGCAGTTTATCGCGGGACTGGGGGCAGTTCTTC; V gene: TRBV27; D gene: NA; clone size: few; J gene: TRBJ2-1
CDR3 protein: CATSREFSGRGNQPQHF; CDR3 DNA: TGTGCCACCAGCAGAGAGTTCAGCGGCCGGGGTAATCAGCCCCAGCATTTT; V gene: TRBV15; D gene: NA; clone size: many; J gene: TRBJ1-5
CDR3 protein: CSALQGAAYEQYF; CDR3 DNA: TGCAGCGCTCTACAGGGGGCCGCCTACGAGCAGTACTTC; V gene: TRBV29-1; D gene: TRBD1; clone size: many; J gene: TRBJ2-7
CDR3 protein: CAISERDSQGADEQFF; CDR3 DNA: TGTGCCATCAGTGAGAGGGACAGTCAGGGGGCCGATGAGCAGTTCTTC; V gene: TRBV10-3; D gene: TRBD1; clone size: many; J gene: TRBJ2-1
CDR3 protein: CSAASGGSTDTQYF; CDR3 DNA: TGCAGCGCCGCTAGCGGGGGCAGCACAGATACGCAGTATTTT; V gene: TRBV29-1; D gene: TRBD2; clone size: few; J gene: TRBJ2-3
CDR3 protein: CASSQDRVVGRETQYF; CDR3 DNA: TGTGCCAGCAGCCAGGATAGAGTTGTGGGGAGGGAGACCCAGTACTTC; V gene: TRBV7-7; D gene: NA; clone size: NA; J gene: TRBJ2-5
CDR3 protein: CASSVGVGEQFF; CDR3 DNA: TGTGCCAGCAGTGTAGGGGTTGGCGAGCAGTTCTTC; V gene: TRBV6-5; D gene: NA; clone size: NA; J gene: TRBJ2-1
CDR3 protein: CASSQDLAGNYGYTF; CDR3 DNA: TGCGCCAGCAGCCAAGACTTGGCAGGGAACTATGGCTACACCTTC; V gene: TRBV4-1; D gene: NA; clone size: many; J gene: TRBJ1-2
CDR3 protein: CASRLQGVSEKLFF; CDR3 DNA: TGTGCCAGCAGATTACAGGGTGTTTCTGAAAAACTGTTTTTT; V gene: TRBV27; D gene: NA; clone size: few; J gene: TRBJ1-4
CDR3 protein: CASSSGTGNYEQYF; CDR3 DNA: TGTGCCAGTAGTTCGGGGACAGGGAACTACGAGCAGTACTTC; V gene: TRBV19; D gene: TRBD1; clone size: many; J gene: TRBJ2-7
CDR3 protein: CASSLEVATGELFF; CDR3 DNA: TGTGCCAGCAGCCTTGAGGTTGCCACCGGGGAGCTGTTTTTT; V gene: TRBV6-4; D gene: NA; clone size: many; J gene: TRBJ2-2
CDR3 protein: CASSEARGAGELFF; CDR3 DNA: TGTGCCAGCAGTGAAGCGCGGGGCGCCGGGGAGCTGTTTTTT; V gene: TRBV2; D gene: NA; clone size: many; J gene: TRBJ2-2
CDR3 protein: CASSRDRATDTQYF; CDR3 DNA: TGTGCCAGCAGCAGGGACAGGGCCACAGATACGCAGTATTTT; V gene: TRBV27; D gene: TRBD1; clone size: many; J gene: TRBJ2-3
CDR3 protein: CASRAGTSGTGELFF; CDR3 DNA: TGTGCCAGCAGGGCCGGGACTAGCGGGACCGGGGAGCTGTTTTTT; V gene: TRBV6-5; D gene: TRBD2; clone size: many; J gene: TRBJ2-2
CDR3 protein: CSARPQSEVFF; CDR3 DNA: TGCAGTGCTAGACCGCAGTCAGAAGTTTTCTTT; V gene: TRBV20-1; D gene: NA; clone size: few; J gene: TRBJ1-1
CDR3 protein: CATSRDRGTEAFF; CDR3 DNA: TGTGCCACCAGCAGAGATCGGGGCACTGAAGCTTTCTTT; V gene: TRBV15; D gene: NA; clone size: few; J gene: TRBJ1-1
CDR3 protein: CATSRAIQGGETQYF; CDR3 DNA: TGTGCCACCAGCAGAGCGATACAGGGAGGGGAGACCCAGTACTTC; V gene: TRBV15; D gene: NA; clone size: NA; J gene: TRBJ2-5
CDR3 protein: CASSKQGANGNTEAFF; CDR3 DNA: TGTGCCAGCAGCAAACAGGGGGCGAACGGGAACACTGAAGCTTTCTTT; V gene: TRBV9; D gene: TRBD1; clone size: many; J gene: TRBJ1-1
CDR3 protein: CASSQDRNTGELFF; CDR3 DNA: TGTGCCAGCTCACAGGACAGGAACACCGGGGAGCTGTTTTTT; V gene: TRBV18; D gene: NA; clone size: NA; J gene: TRBJ2-2
CDR3 protein: CASSSGTGTQYF; CDR3 DNA: TGTGCCAGCAGTTCCGGTACGGGGACCCAGTACTTC; V gene: TRBV27; D gene: NA; clone size: NA; J gene: TRBJ2-5
CDR3 protein: CASSMGGYQETQYF; CDR3 DNA: TGTGCCAGTAGTATGGGAGGGTACCAAGAGACCCAGTACTTC; V gene: TRBV19; D gene: TRBD2; clone size: many; J gene: TRBJ2-5
CDR3 protein: CASSSADQGNEQFF; CDR3 DNA: TGTGCCAGCAGCTCAGCTGACCAGGGAAATGAGCAGTTCTTC; V gene: TRBV11-2; D gene: NA; clone size: many; J gene: TRBJ2-1
CDR3 protein: CASSLSFGGEQPQHF; CDR3 DNA: TGTGCCAGCAGTTTATCGTTTGGGGGCGAGCAGCCCCAGCATTTT; V gene: TRBV28; D gene: NA; clone size: many; J gene: TRBJ1-5
CDR3 protein: CASSLFGGGNEKLFF; CDR3 DNA: TGCGCCAGCAGCTTGTTTGGGGGGGGTAATGAAAAACTGTTTTTT; V gene: TRBV5-1; D gene: NA; clone size: many; J gene: TRBJ1-4